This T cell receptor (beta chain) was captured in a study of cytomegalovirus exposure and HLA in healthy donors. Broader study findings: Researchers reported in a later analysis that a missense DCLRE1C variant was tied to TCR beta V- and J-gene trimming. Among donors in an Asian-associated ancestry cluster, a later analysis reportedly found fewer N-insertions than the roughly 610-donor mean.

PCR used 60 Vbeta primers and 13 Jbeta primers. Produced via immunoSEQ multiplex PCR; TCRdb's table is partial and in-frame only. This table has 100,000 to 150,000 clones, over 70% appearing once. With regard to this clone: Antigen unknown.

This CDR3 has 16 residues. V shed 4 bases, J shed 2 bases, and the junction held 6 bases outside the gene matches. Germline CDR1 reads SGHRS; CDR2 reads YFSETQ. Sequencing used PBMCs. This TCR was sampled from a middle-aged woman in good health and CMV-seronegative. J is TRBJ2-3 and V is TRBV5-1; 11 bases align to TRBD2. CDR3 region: CASSLGTSGPTDTQYF. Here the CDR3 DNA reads TGCGCCAGCAGCCTCGGGACTAGCGGCCCCACAGATACGCAGTATTTT.